This T cell receptor beta chain originates from a study of T cells after yellow fever vaccination. Study-wide points: Reappearing after the booster were most of the clones from primary vaccination (about 95% CD4, 75% to 90% CD8). High-abundance clonotypes from the bulk population could contaminate FACS-sorted repertoires.

This clonotype occurred many times. Its target is not known. Production of TCR cDNA was by 5'RACE template switching, which also added a universal primer site and UMIs. TCRdb redid the calling of the 5' RACE reads with MiXCR, one entry per CDR3 protein. The sample has 230,000 or so distinct CDR3 sequences, 6% to 8% seen once. V lost 6 bases to trimming and J lost 2 bases, with 13 bases between them. The length of the CDR3 is 14 residues. The germline gives CDR1 DFQATT, CDR2 SNEGSKA (reference sequence). The chain couples TRBV20-1 to TRBJ2-2, with D uncertain. This clonotype originated in a young man who received the YFV17D yellow fever vaccine. The starting material was CD4+ T cells sorted from PBMCs, obtained on the day of the yellow fever booster vaccination. CDR3 region: CSARTRGNTGELFF. The DNA of the CDR3 is TGCAGTGCCAGAACTCGCGGAAACACCGGGGAGCTGTTTTTT.